This T cell receptor beta chain was recorded in a study of blood T cell repertoires in COVID-19. The overall study: Samples taken during acute and convalescent COVID-19 were collected in the United States, Italy and Spain. The cDNA or gDNA used as material had been derived from T cells, B-cell-depleted T cells, or PBMCs.

Authors' methods: How many nucleated cells were present was estimated from reference gene primer amplification. Sequencing was performed with immunoSEQ multiplex PCR; in TCRdb, only in-frame clones are kept and a portion is missing. The V and J calls and the clone size are those of that table, but D and trimming were determined from the DNA. The sample contains roughly 120,000 clones, about 90% of which appear only once. The CDR3 has 15 amino acids. Trimming stripped 5 bases from V and 4 bases from J, with 17 bases between. CDR1 SGHVS and CDR2 FNYEAQ come from the germline V gene. The receptor was derived from a man aged 65 to 79 who had recovered from COVID-19. Sequencing input: peripheral blood. The genes are TRBV7-6 and TRBJ1-1, with D possibly being TRBD1 (6 bases). CDR3 loop: CASSAGTNRVTEAFF. In DNA form, the CDR3 reads TGTGCCAGCAGCGCTGGAACTAACAGGGTCACTGAAGCTTTCTTT.